Presented here are 30 T cell receptor beta chains from one specimen sequenced in a study of patients and donors after allogeneic stem cell transplantation. TCRdb recomputed calls from the RT-PCR reads with MiXCR, one row per CDR3 protein. The data show approximately 200,000 distinct CDR3 sequences, with around 40% seen just once and approximately 10% held by the top ten. Sequenced material: blood, either unsorted or a sorted T cell fraction (not recorded which). These receptors all come from a human donor who was either an allogeneic HSCT recipient or a stem cell or donor lymphocyte infusion donor (not recorded which). It is not recorded whose cells these are; they may come from a transplant donor.

The chain uses TRBV18 and TRBJ1-6; D gene uncertain. The V end lost 1 base, the J end lost 0 bases, and 4 bases lay between the germline ends. Germline-derived CDR1 and CDR2 are KGHSH and LQKENI. The CDR3 is 15 residues long. The CDR3 is CASSPQSSYNSPLHF. CDR3 coding DNA: TGTGCCAGCTCACCACAGAGCTCCTATAATTCACCCCTCCACTTT.

The V call is TRBV4-3, the J call TRBJ2-7, with 7 bases aligning to TRBD2. V trimming: 6 bases; J trimming: 3 bases; junction bases outside the gene matches: 11. The CDR3 sequence is 15 residues long. Germline CDR1 reads LGHNA; CDR2 reads YSLEER. CDR3 DNA sequence: TGCGCCAGCAGGAAGGGCGGGGGTCCCGGCTACGAGCAGTACTTC. It codes for CASRKGGGPGYEQYF.

This sequence joins TRBV10-3 and TRBJ2-6; TRBD1 aligns across 9 bases. This CDR3 comprises 17 residues. V was clipped by 1 base and J by 4 bases; unmatched bases: 5. Germline values: CDR1 ENHRY, CDR2 SYGVKD. This CDR3 is CAISEFLQGAGANVLTF. DNA of the CDR3: TGTGCCATCAGTGAGTTCCTACAGGGGGCCGGGGCCAACGTCCTGACTTTC.

The chain combines TRBV29-1 with TRBJ2-1; 11 nucleotides align to TRBD2. The trim removed 7 bases at V and 4 bases at J, leaving 15 bases unmatched. Germline V gene lookup returns CDR1 SQVTM and CDR2 ANQGSEA. The CDR3 extends over 17 amino acids. The CDR3 region is CSAILAGGRTSYNEQFF. In DNA, the CDR3 is TGCAGCGCGATTCTAGCGGGGGGACGAACCTCGTACAATGAGCAGTTCTTC.

The chain combines TRBV5-5 with TRBJ1-2, with unresolved D. CDR3 length equals 15 residues. Germline CDR1 is SGHKS and CDR2 is YYEKEE (reference sequence). V was cut by 2 bases and J by 4 bases, with 15 bases left in between. The CDR3, as DNA: TGTGCCAGCAGCTTTACCCAAATAGGTAGCTATGGCTACACCTTC. The encoded protein is CASSFTQIGSYGYTF.

V gene TRBV5-1 combines with J gene TRBJ2-5; 9 nucleotides line up with TRBD1. V was pared by 3 bases and J by 5 bases, with 8 bases of the junction left unmatched. Germline CDR1 is SGHRS and CDR2 is YFSETQ. This CDR3 comprises 15 residues. CDR3: CASSYRDRASETQYF. CDR3 sequence (DNA): TGCGCCAGCAGCTACCGGGACAGGGCGAGTGAGACCCAGTACTTC.

The chain employs TRBV29-1 and TRBJ1-1; D gene unclear. CDR3 size: 13 residues. In germline, CDR1 is SQVTM, CDR2 ANQGSEA. The V end was cut by 5 bases, the J end by 14 bases, with 24 bases between. The CDR3, as DNA: TGCAGCGTTCAACCGGGTCCGGACGCTCCAGAATTCTTT. Translation gives CSVQPGPDAPEFF.

The CDR3 protein is CSVAYTGGNTEAFF. DNA of the CDR3: TGCAGCGTAGCTTATACAGGGGGGAACACTGAAGCTTTCTTT. V and J are TRBV29-1 and TRBJ1-1, with 8 nucleotides matching TRBD1. Germline V gene sequence: CDR1 SQVTM, CDR2 ANQGSEA. The CDR3 extends over 14 amino acids. The V segment lost 6 bases and the J segment 1 base; nucleotides outside the gene matches: 7. The full variable domain, completed using reference TRBV29-1 and TRBJ1-1, is SAVISQKPSRDICQRGTSLTIQCQVDSQVTMMFWYRQQPGQSLTLIATANQGSEATYESGFVIDKFPISRPNLTFSTLTVSNMSPEDSSIYLCSVAYTGGNTEAFFGQGTRLTVV.

Only a few counts were recorded for this clonotype. The V call is TRBV6-6, the J call TRBJ1-2, with a tentative D call TRBD1 (6 bases). The CDR3 has 15 amino acids. Germline CDR1 reads MNHNY; CDR2 reads SVGAGI (reference sequence). The V end was cut by 4 bases, the J end by 5 bases, with 17 bases between. Here the CDR3 reads CASSSAGTQLYGYTF. CDR3 DNA sequence: TGTGCCAGCAGTTCCGCCGGGACACAGTTATATGGCTACACCTTC.

The chain links TRBV4-1 to TRBJ1-5; D perhaps matches TRBD1 (5 bases). This CDR3 has 16 amino acids. CDR1 is MGHRA and CDR2 is YSYEKL in the germline V gene. Trimming cost V 1 base and J 2 bases, with 12 bases left between them. The CDR3 nucleotides read TGCGCCAGCAGCCAAGCTGGGGCCGGGGGCAATCAGCCCCAGCATTTT. Its protein product is CASSQAGAGGNQPQHF.

V gene TRBV6-5 combines with J gene TRBJ1-2; 7 bases line up with TRBD1. The germline V gene has CDR1 MNHEY and CDR2 SVGAGI. V lost 2 bases, J lost 4 bases, and 4 bases stayed unmatched. This CDR3 contains 14 residues. CDR3 sequence: CASSYLRDSYGYTF. Written as DNA, the CDR3 is TGTGCCAGCAGTTACCTCCGGGACAGCTATGGCTACACCTTC.

This clonotype was found a few times. V usage is TRBV7-2 and J usage is TRBJ1-2, with D possibly TRBD1 on 5 matching bases. This CDR3 is 14 amino acids long. Trimming stripped 5 bases from V and 6 bases from J, with 16 bases between. Germline V gives CDR1 SGHTA, CDR2 FQGNSA. CDR3 DNA: TGTGCCAGCAGCCCCCGGGCAGGGTTCGATGGCTACACCTTC. Its protein product is CASSPRAGFDGYTF.

This clonotype occurred a few times. The V and J genes are TRBV20-1 and TRBJ1-2; D is possibly TRBD1 (5 bases). Trimming removed 1 base from V and 1 base from J, with 25 bases in between. This CDR3 region has 19 residues. CDR1 and CDR2 from the germline V gene are DFQATT and SNEGSKA (reference sequence). CDR3 sequence reads: CSARVSGDGSLLLNYGYTF. Written as DNA, the CDR3 is TGCAGTGCTAGAGTGAGTGGGGACGGCAGTCTCCTTCTTAACTATGGCTACACCTTC.

This clonotype appeared once. The rearrangement links TRBV13 to TRBJ2-7, with TRBD1 identical over 7 bases. Per the germline V gene, CDR1 is PRHDT and CDR2 is FYEKMQ (reference sequence). CDR3 length: 13 amino acids. V dropped 5 bases and J dropped 3; count of bases not matched to a gene: 4. In DNA form, the CDR3 reads TGTGCCAGCAGCCCCTGGGACAGCTACGAGCAGTACTTC. Translated: CASSPWDSYEQYF. The whole variable domain, filled in from reference TRBV13 and TRBJ2-7, reads AAGVIQSPRHLIKEKRETATLKCYPIPRHDTVYWYQQGPGQDPQFLISFYEKMQSDKGSIPDRFSAQQFSDYHSELNMSSLELGDSALYFCASSPWDSYEQYFGPGTRLTVT.

V and J are TRBV20-1 and TRBJ1-6; no clear D gene. This CDR3 contains 15 residues. Germline lookup yields CDR1 DFQATT and CDR2 SNEGSKA (reference sequence). Trimming took 0 bases from V and 6 from J, leaving 12 bases between them. The DNA of the CDR3 is TGCAGTGCTAGAGATGGCGGGCTTGTTAATTCACCCCTCCACTTT. Translated, it gives CSARDGGLVNSPLHF.

This chain connects TRBV27 to TRBJ2-1; 10 nucleotides align to TRBD1. Germline trimming cut 4 bases from V and 2 bases from J; bases unmatched to any gene: 2. CDR1 is MNHEY, CDR2 SMNVEV, per germline (reference sequence). The CDR3 is made up of 15 amino acids. The CDR3 region is CASSSGQGAYNEQFF. The CDR3 DNA follows: TGTGCCAGCAGTTCAGGACAGGGGGCCTACAATGAGCAGTTCTTC.

This clonotype has a handful of counts. The chain recombines TRBV5-1 with TRBJ2-7; perhaps TRBD2 as D (6 bases). Trimming stripped 1 base from V and 7 bases from J, with 15 bases between. Germline V gene lookup returns CDR1 SGHRS and CDR2 YFSETQ. CDR3 length equals 14 residues. The CDR3 spells CASSLSRGLEEQYF. CDR3 in DNA: TGCGCCAGCAGCTTGAGTCGGGGGTTGGAAGAGCAGTACTTC.

This clonotype turned up a few times. V usage is TRBV10-3 and J usage is TRBJ1-5, with a weak D call TRBD1 (5 bases). CDR3 length: 13 amino acids. CDR1 and CDR2 (germline): ENHRY, SYGVKD. The CDR3 DNA reads as TGTGCGATCGGGGAGGGGAGGAATCAGCCCCAGCATTTT. Translation gives CAIGEGRNQPQHF.

The chain carries TRBV11-1 and TRBJ2-4, with 8 positions matching TRBD1. CDR1 and CDR2 (germline): SGHAT, FQDESV (reference sequence). V trimming: 5 bases; J trimming: 1 base; junction bases outside the gene matches: 7. The CDR3 has 16 residues. The CDR3 reads CASSRTTGVAKNIQYF. CDR3 bases: TGTGCCAGCAGCCGAACGACAGGGGTTGCCAAAAACATTCAGTACTTC. Drawing the rest from reference TRBV11-1 and TRBJ2-4, the complete variable domain is EAEVAQSPRYKITEKSQAVAFWCDPISGHATLYWYRQILGQGPELLVQFQDESVVDDSQLPKDRFSAERLKGVDSTLKIQPAELGDSAMYLCASSRTTGVAKNIQYFGAGTRLSVL.

This clonotype occurred a few times. This sequence joins TRBV6-5 and TRBJ2-2; possible D gene TRBD1, 5 bases. Between the trimmed V and J ends, which lost 4 bases and 4 bases, there was a span of 10 bases. CDR1 is MNHEY, CDR2 SVGAGI, per germline. The CDR3 spans 14 residues. CDR3 sequence: CASSSWTFTGELFF. The CDR3 nucleotides read TGTGCCAGCAGTTCGTGGACATTCACCGGGGAGCTGTTTTTT.

This clonotype was counted between two and nine times. This rearrangement joins TRBV7-8 to TRBJ1-1; no clear D gene. The V end lost 3 bases, the J end lost 4 bases, and 15 bases lay between the germline ends. The CDR3 length is 15 residues. Germline V gives CDR1 SGHVS, CDR2 FQNEAQ. The CDR3 here is CASSLKWQSVTEAFF. The CDR3, as DNA: TGTGCCAGCAGCTTGAAGTGGCAGTCGGTCACTGAAGCTTTCTTT.

The chain joins TRBV5-1 to TRBJ2-5; perhaps TRBD1 as D (6 bases). The length of the CDR3 is 13 residues. Trimming cost V 5 bases and J 1 base, with 9 bases left between them. The V gene's germline CDR1 is SGHRS and CDR2 YFSETQ. In DNA form, the CDR3 reads TGCGCCAGCAGGGGACACCTCCAAGAGACCCAGTACTTC. Protein product: CASRGHLQETQYF.

This clonotype was counted a few times. The chain carries TRBV24-1 and TRBJ2-1; 9 bases are a match to TRBD1. V lost 12 bases, J lost 2 bases, and 10 bases stayed unmatched. The CDR3 extends over 15 amino acids. The germline CDR1 and CDR2 sequences are KGHDR and SFDVKD. CDR3 coding DNA: TGTGCCTGCGCCCGGGGACAGGGAACCTACAATGAGCAGTTCTTC. As protein: CACARGQGTYNEQFF.

This clonotype has more than one count but fewer than ten. In nucleotides, the CDR3 is TGTGCCAGCAGCCGAATCCGAGGGGGTGATGGCTATGGCTACACCTTC. Encoded protein: CASSRIRGGDGYGYTF. J is TRBJ1-2 and V is TRBV11-2, with a possible D match to TRBD1 (6 bases). The V gene's germline CDR1 is SGHAT and CDR2 FQNNGV. The CDR3 runs to 16 residues. Trimming left V 5 bases short and J 4 bases short, with 20 bases between.

This clonotype was counted between two and nine times. The chain is built from TRBV12-3 or TRBV12-4 and TRBJ1-2; D is ambiguous. Trimming pared 2 bases from V and 0 bases from J, leaving 4 bases between. This CDR3 contains 13 residues. CDR3 sequence: CASSLHPNYGYTF. CDR3 bases: TGTGCCAGCAGTTTACATCCTAACTATGGCTACACCTTC.

This clonotype has a handful of counts. A read error may account for a junction end that differs from germline. The CDR3 reads CASSLSGGTYEQYF. The CDR3 bases are TGTGCCAGCAGTTTATCTGGGGGGACCTACGAGCAGTACTTC. The J gene is TRBJ2-7, the V gene TRBV5-1; possible D gene TRBD2, 6 bases. This CDR3 has 14 residues. Germline-derived CDR1 and CDR2 are SGHRS and YFSETQ. Full variable domain (rest looked up from reference TRBV5-1 and TRBJ2-7): KAGVTQTPRYLIKTRGQQVTLSCSPISGHRSVSWYQQTPGQGLQFLFEYFSETQRNKGNFPGRFSGRQFSNSRSEMNVSTLELGDSALYLCASSLSGGTYEQYFGPGTRLTVT.

The rearrangement joins TRBV4-2 to TRBJ2-5; maybe TRBD2 (5 bases). The CDR3 has 15 amino acids. Germline CDR1 is LGHNA and CDR2 is YNFKEQ. V lost 3 bases and J lost 0, with 11 bases in between. The CDR3 nucleotides read TGTGCCAGCAGCCAGGAGCTAGCAGACCAAGAGACCCAGTACTTC. Protein: CASSQELADQETQYF.

The genes are TRBV20-1 and TRBJ2-7; tentatively, D is TRBD2 (5 bases). V was pared by 5 bases and J by 4 bases, with 15 bases between. Germline CDR1 and CDR2: DFQATT and SNEGSKA (reference sequence). This CDR3 is 13 amino acids long. Here the CDR3 reads CSAPHSSGYEQYF. CDR3 coding DNA: TGCAGTGCTCCCCACAGCTCGGGGTACGAGCAGTACTTC.

This chain connects TRBV7-2 to TRBJ1-2; D gene uncertain. Trimming pared 1 base from V and 0 bases from J, leaving 15 bases between. The CDR3 is 17 amino acids. Germline loops: CDR1 SGHTA, CDR2 FQGNSA. CDR3 loop: CASSLEAATRANYGYTF. CDR3 nucleotides: TGTGCCAGCAGCTTAGAGGCCGCAACAAGGGCTAACTATGGCTACACCTTC.

This clonotype has a single count. The rearrangement uses TRBV3-1 and TRBJ1-6; the D is unclear. V was cut by 4 bases and J by 10 bases, with 11 bases left in between. The CDR3 has 13 amino acids. Germline V gives CDR1 LGHDT, CDR2 YNNKEL (reference sequence). CDR3 in amino acids: CASSPLDRSPLHF. CDR3 bases: TGTGCCAGCAGCCCGCTAGACCGGTCACCCCTCCACTTT.